This T cell receptor (beta chain) originates from a study of T cells after yellow fever vaccination. The sample holds many counts of this clonotype. Its specificity is not known. Regarding the study as a whole: Contamination by abundant bulk-population clonotypes could be present in FACS-sorted repertoires. The secondary response was weaker but peaked faster, day 5 versus 15. Overlap between CD4 and CD8 compartments was detected for a small share of clonotypes.

Trimming removed 4 bases from V and 1 base from J, with 14 bases in between. The CDR3 loop spans 16 amino acids. CDR1 is SGHDT and CDR2 is YYEEEE in the germline V gene. The 5'RACE template-switching step produced TCR cDNA and added a universal primer site and UMIs. TCRdb re-analysed the 5' RACE reads in MiXCR, keeping a single row per CDR3 protein. The table lists 150,000 to 200,000 distinct CDR3 sequences, around 7.3% of them singletons. The clonotype originates from a young man who received the YFV17D yellow fever vaccine. Sequenced here: CD4+ T cells sorted from PBMCs, sampled around 5 days after the first yellow fever vaccination. The V and J genes are TRBV5-6 and TRBJ2-2; D unresolved. The CDR3 sequence is CASSDGPGGNTGELFF. CDR3 in DNA: TGTGCCAGCAGCGACGGTCCCGGCGGGAACACCGGGGAGCTGTTTTTT.